The entry below gives a single TCR beta chain sequence along with its context. Its binding antigen is unknown. Base qualities are missing; no much larger clone stands one base away. This record belongs to a study of T cell repertoires in cytomegalovirus infection (dated by TCRdb to 2018 to 2020). Context from the whole study: Donor HLA type was relevant to the analysis, as public TCR beta signatures indicated carriage of CMV infection together with the matching HLA type.

CDR1 and CDR2, looked up from the germline V gene (reference sequence), are LNHDA and SQIVND. Reading from cysteine to phenylalanine, the CDR3 counts 14 amino acids. Only the CDR3 DNA stays, 42 bases, in frame from base 1. The germline V and J ends show losses of 5 bases and 1 base respectively, and no gene match explains 5 bases of the junction. Study-wide conclusions, independent of this receptor: Cumulative frequency of public TCR beta family members discriminated carriers of CMV infection plus the relevant HLA type in this cohort and an independent approximately 340-donor cohort. The ex vivo response was dominated by HLA-C-restricted CMV-specific TCR beta clonotypes, and the single most frequent clonotype in two of eight donors was supplied by these HLA-C-restricted clonotypes.

The sample was run on an Illumina HiSeq 1500. Clones were called with MiXCR by TCRdb after fastp trimmed the public reads at Q25, and only in-frame beta chains were retained. Rows matching on CDR3 protein sequence are summarized as one entry with the most common DNA and genes. This sample holds about 310,000 distinct CDR3 sequences; under 20% were observed only once. The top ten clonotypes cover about 12% of the sample. The sample consisted of PBMCs. The chain is encoded by TRBV19 joined to TRBJ2-7, and TRBD1 aligns with 7 junction nucleotides. The clonotype was recovered from a human donor in good health (CMV status not recorded). Some clones in this sample may be carry-over from other donors' samples. CDR3 reads: CASSRGDSSYEQYF. The base sequence is TGTGCCAGTAGTCGAGGGGACAGTTCCTACGAGCAGTACTTC.